The T cell receptor (beta chain) described here comes from a study of T cell repertoires in cytomegalovirus infection (dated by TCRdb to 2018 to 2020). For the wider study: The HLA type of each donor mattered for the analysis, because public TCR beta signatures pointed to carriage of CMV infection along with the matching HLA type.

The full study reports these points: Carriers of CMV infection plus the relevant HLA type were discriminated by the cumulative frequency of public TCR beta family members in the study cohort and in an independent roughly 320-donor cohort. The ex vivo response was dominated by HLA-C-restricted CMV-specific TCR beta clonotypes, which also provided the single most frequent clonotype in two of eight donors.

V is pared back by 10 bases and J by 2 bases, with 18 bases lying between the germline termini. CDR1 and CDR2 (SNHLY, FYNNEI) derive from the germline V gene. CDR3 length: 15 amino acids, cysteine to phenylalanine. The entry retains the CDR3 DNA only, 45 bases that are in frame from base 1. Concerning this clonotype itself: This clone's antigen is unknown. Per-base quality was not reported, and no clone a single base away is much larger than it.

TCRdb records Illumina HiSeq 1500 as the sequencer. Through fastp at Q25 and MiXCR, TCRdb rebuilt clones from the public reads, retaining in-frame beta chains. Each CDR3 protein gets just one entry, which takes the most common genes and DNA from the rows behind it. This sample is represented by roughly 630,000 distinct CDR3 sequences; 20% to 25% of them were singletons. Roughly 8% of the sample is in the top ten clones. The sequencing sample was made of CD8+ T cells from PBMCs. The chain is encoded by TRBV2 joined to TRBJ2-1; the D gene is possibly TRBD1 or TRBD2, each agreeing over 5 bases. The TCR was taken from a human donor in good health (CMV status not recorded). Some clones in this sample may be carry-over from other donors' samples. The CDR3 here reads CANTHRRGPYNEQFF. In nucleotide form, the sequence is TGTGCCAACACCCACAGAAGGGGACCCTACAATGAGCAGTTCTTC.